This TCR beta chain was observed in a study of control samples from healthy donors and cancer patients. This CDR3 is built from 16 residues. Looked up from germline, CDR1 is SGHTA and CDR2 is FQGNSA. V trimming: 5 bases; J trimming: 5 bases; junction bases outside the gene matches: 6. Profiling relied on immunoSEQ multiplex PCR, and the TCRdb table lists in-frame clones only, not all of them. Of some 48,000 clones in the sample, roughly 92% are singletons; the top ten hold around 20%. The source is a woman aged 45 to 65 with head and neck cancer. The chain is built from TRBV7-2 and TRBJ2-3, with 14 nucleotides matching TRBD2. The sequenced sample consisted of PBMCs. The CDR3 DNA reads as TGTGCCAGCAGCCCTAGACTAGCGGGAGGGGTAGATACGCAGTATTTT. Translating gives CASSPRLAGGVDTQYF.